These T cell receptor beta chains were read from a single sample in a study of blood T cell repertoires in COVID-19. The protocol was immunoSEQ multiplex PCR, while the TCRdb copy is restricted to in-frame clones and leaves out a portion. The sample carries some 220,000 clones, about four fifths recorded once. Sequencing was carried out using PBMCs or T cells enriched from blood (not recorded which). Source of these receptors: a woman aged 40 to 50 with acute COVID-19. The CDR3 runs from the conserved cysteine through the conserved F or W. D genes are given only for firm matches. Size is omitted from some rows. Given values are once, few, many or a class for expanded clones.

j_call: TRBJ2-7; v_call: TRBV28; d_call: .; clone_size: .; cdr3_aa: CASSPPGLTAYEQYF; cdr3_nt: TGTGCCAGCAGTCCTCCGGGACTTACTGCCTACGAGCAGTACTTC
j_call: TRBJ2-2; v_call: TRBV29-1; d_call: .; clone_size: .; cdr3_aa: CSGRVANTGELFF; cdr3_nt: TGCAGCGGGAGGGTCGCGAACACCGGGGAGCTGTTTTTT
j_call: TRBJ2-5; v_call: TRBV7-9; d_call: TRBD2; clone_size: .; cdr3_aa: CASSSPVGGETQYF; cdr3_nt: TGTGCCAGCAGCTCACCGGTGGGGGGGGAGACCCAGTACTTC
j_call: TRBJ1-1; v_call: TRBV2; d_call: .; clone_size: few; cdr3_aa: CASRLTVPNTEAFF; cdr3_nt: TGTGCCAGCAGGCTGACAGTCCCGAACACTGAAGCTTTCTTT
j_call: TRBJ2-2; v_call: TRBV14; d_call: .; clone_size: .; cdr3_aa: CASSPWTHGTGELFF; cdr3_nt: TGTGCCAGCAGCCCCTGGACTCACGGGACCGGGGAGCTGTTTTTT
j_call: TRBJ2-1; v_call: TRBV6-1; d_call: TRBD2; clone_size: .; cdr3_aa: CASSVAGGLYNEQFF; cdr3_nt: TGTGCCAGCAGTGTAGCGGGAGGCCTCTACAATGAGCAGTTCTTC
j_call: TRBJ1-5; v_call: TRBV6-5; d_call: .; clone_size: .; cdr3_aa: CASSSAGGNQPQHF; cdr3_nt: TGTGCCAGCAGTTCGGCAGGGGGCAATCAGCCCCAGCATTTT
j_call: TRBJ2-5; v_call: TRBV9; d_call: .; clone_size: .; cdr3_aa: CASSVFSGTQYF; cdr3_nt: TGTGCCAGCAGCGTATTTTCAGGGACCCAGTACTTC
j_call: TRBJ1-1; v_call: TRBV19; d_call: TRBD1; clone_size: .; cdr3_aa: CASSRTGIRTEAFF; cdr3_nt: TGTGCCAGTAGTAGGACAGGGATTCGGACTGAAGCTTTCTTT
j_call: TRBJ2-2; v_call: TRBV5-1; d_call: .; clone_size: .; cdr3_aa: CASSLVGDPNTGELFF; cdr3_nt: TGCGCCAGCAGCTTGGTGGGCGATCCGAACACCGGGGAGCTGTTTTTT
j_call: TRBJ2-1; v_call: TRBV5-4; d_call: TRBD2; clone_size: .; cdr3_aa: CASSFTRLATYNEQFF; cdr3_nt: TGTGCCAGCAGCTTCACCCGACTAGCGACTTACAATGAGCAGTTCTTC
j_call: TRBJ2-7; v_call: TRBV12-3/TRBV12-4; d_call: TRBD1; clone_size: .; cdr3_aa: CASGTGQGDEQYF; cdr3_nt: TGTGCCAGCGGAACGGGACAGGGCGACGAGCAGTACTTC
j_call: TRBJ1-1; v_call: TRBV3-1/TRBV3-2; d_call: .; clone_size: few; cdr3_aa: CASSQRPKGVAEAFF; cdr3_nt: TGTGCCAGCAGCCAAAGGCCCAAGGGGGTGGCTGAAGCTTTCTTT
j_call: TRBJ2-7; v_call: TRBV14; d_call: TRBD2; clone_size: .; cdr3_aa: CASSQGVAGPYEQYF; cdr3_nt: TGTGCCAGCAGCCAAGGGGTAGCGGGACCCTACGAGCAGTACTTC
j_call: TRBJ1-1; v_call: TRBV7-3; d_call: TRBD1; clone_size: .; cdr3_aa: CASSPWTGNMNTEAFF; cdr3_nt: TGTGCCAGCAGCCCCTGGACAGGGAACATGAACACTGAAGCTTTCTTT
j_call: TRBJ2-3; v_call: TRBV29-1; d_call: TRBD1; clone_size: .; cdr3_aa: CSGQGLLRTDTQYF; cdr3_nt: TGCAGCGGACAGGGGTTACTTCGCACAGATACGCAGTATTTT
j_call: TRBJ2-5; v_call: TRBV6-5; d_call: .; clone_size: .; cdr3_aa: CASSTSTGETQYF; cdr3_nt: TGTGCCAGCAGTACCTCAACAGGGGAGACCCAGTACTTC
j_call: TRBJ1-2; v_call: TRBV12-3/TRBV12-4; d_call: TRBD1; clone_size: once; cdr3_aa: CASSTGTGDGYTF; cdr3_nt: TGTGCCAGCAGCACCGGGACAGGGGATGGCTACACCTTC
j_call: TRBJ1-2; v_call: TRBV7-2; d_call: TRBD1; clone_size: .; cdr3_aa: CASSWEGQANYGYTF; cdr3_nt: TGTGCCAGCAGCTGGGAGGGACAGGCTAACTATGGCTACACCTTC
j_call: TRBJ2-2; v_call: TRBV2; d_call: .; clone_size: once; cdr3_aa: CASRLENTGELFF; cdr3_nt: TGTGCCAGTAGACTCGAGAACACCGGGGAGCTGTTTTTT
j_call: TRBJ1-1; v_call: TRBV5-1; d_call: TRBD1; clone_size: .; cdr3_aa: CASSSLDRAVTEAFF; cdr3_nt: TGCGCCAGCAGCTCTCTGGACAGGGCGGTCACTGAAGCTTTCTTT
j_call: TRBJ1-5; v_call: TRBV30; d_call: .; clone_size: .; cdr3_aa: CAWSVQSQPQHF; cdr3_nt: TGTGCCTGGAGTGTACAAAGTCAGCCCCAGCATTTT
j_call: TRBJ2-3; v_call: TRBV18; d_call: .; clone_size: .; cdr3_aa: CASSPSLPGLSTDTQYF; cdr3_nt: TGTGCCAGCTCACCAAGTTTACCGGGGTTGAGCACAGATACGCAGTATTTT